This T cell receptor (beta chain) emerged from a study of cytomegalovirus exposure and HLA in healthy donors. The study ran its PCR with 60 Vbeta and 13 Jbeta primers. Profiled with immunoSEQ multiplex PCR; TCRdb holds only in-frame clones, not every one. Here the sample spans fewer than 250,000 clones, about 74% being singletons. Study outcomes and limitations: Earlier analysis found most TCR beta V segments productive about 87% or about 30% of the time. Of the V segments, some could not be distinguished, including TRBV6-2 and TRBV6-3, and were excluded. Available immune exposure information covered CMV serostatus only. Most TCR sequences proved rare, with some public TCRs found in many donors.

The CDR3 has 12 amino acids. Trimming took off 5 bases at V and 4 bases at J, with 8 bases between the two ends. Germline V gene data show CDR1 as MNHEY and CDR2 as SVGAGI. With respect to this clone: The antigen is not known.

V and J are TRBV6-5 and TRBJ1-2, with D possibly TRBD1 on 5 matching bases. The clonotype was recovered from a man aged 35 to 55 in good health and CMV-seronegative. Specimen: PBMCs. The CDR3 region has the DNA TGTGCCAGCAGTCCGGGACTCTATGGCTACACCTTC. Its translation is CASSPGLYGYTF.